The subject of this entry is one T cell receptor (beta chain). This receptor's antigen is unknown. No much larger clone exists at a distance of one base, and base qualities are not known. The collaborating institutions used their own protocols to collect whole blood in K2EDTA tubes. For TCRbeta analysis, collaborators shipped samples in one of three forms: frozen whole blood, isolated PBMCs, or DNA extracted from either of those sample types. This entry comes from a study of blood T cell repertoires in COVID-19 (dated by TCRdb to the early 2020s). Describing the broader study: Samples covering the acute and convalescent phases of COVID-19 were provided by collaborators in the United States, Italy and Spain. The dataset comprised deeply sampled blood TCRbeta repertoires from subjects exposed to, actively infected with, or recovered from COVID-19. Samples came from the ongoing ImmuneRACE study (first 160 participants) plus 1,254 subjects from 6 global collaborators. Where available, HLA class I and class II types were obtained from metadata supplied by the sample provider rather than from assay-based typing. Sample metadata almost always included a de-identified subject ID, COVID-19 status, age in years and sex. The repertoires were released in a freely available public database meant as a resource for research on the immune response to SARS-CoV-2. The prospective study material was composed of cDNA or gDNA derived from T cells, B-cell-depleted T cells, or PBMCs.

TCRbeta CDR3 regions were amplified from genomic DNA by means of the immunoSEQ Assay, a bias-controlled multiplex PCR. In the source study's methods: Nucleated cell counts per sample were estimated from amplification of reference gene primers within the assay. To quantify the absolute abundance of each unique TCRbeta CDR3 rearrangement, sequence reads were collapsed and filtered. For each sample, productive Simpson clonality was calculated as the square root of Simpson's diversity index across productive rearrangements. The table comes from immuneACCESS by way of TCRdb, which keeps in-frame sequences with V and J called. Part of the clones is missing from these tables; in studies checked, under half for an unresolved V gene and the rest for unknown reasons. V and J calls and clone size come straight from that table; D and trimming were deduced from the DNA. Present in this sample are about 360,000 clones, around nine tenths of which were seen just once. The top ten clonotypes cover around 3% of the sample.

The full study reports these points: How much clinical and demographic metadata was included differed by source and by participant, and the metadata was provided uncurated.

From the cysteine up to the phenylalanine, the CDR3 has a length of 13 residues. The DNA shown is the 39-base CDR3, in frame from base 1. CDR1 and CDR2, per the germline V gene, are MNHEY and SVGAGI. V and J lose 8 bases and 2 bases, and a span of 10 bases separates them. The receptor's source is a human donor in a cohort sampled during active COVID-19. Source material: peripheral blood. This chain is built from TRBV6-5 and TRBJ1-3; TRBD1 might be the D gene, on 5 matching bases. CDR3 sequence: CASLPRAGNTIYF. Here is the DNA: TGTGCCAGCCTCCCCAGGGCTGGAAACACCATATATTTT.